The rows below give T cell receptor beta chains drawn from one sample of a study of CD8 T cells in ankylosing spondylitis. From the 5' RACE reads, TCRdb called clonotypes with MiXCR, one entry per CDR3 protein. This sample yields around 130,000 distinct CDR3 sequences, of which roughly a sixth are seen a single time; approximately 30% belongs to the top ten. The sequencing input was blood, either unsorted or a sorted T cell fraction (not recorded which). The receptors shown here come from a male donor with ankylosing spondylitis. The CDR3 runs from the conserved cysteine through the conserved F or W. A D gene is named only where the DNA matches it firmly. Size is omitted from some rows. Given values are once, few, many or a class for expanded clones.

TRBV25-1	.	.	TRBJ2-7	CASSEYNEQYF	TGTGCCAGCAGTGAATATAACGAGCAGTACTTC
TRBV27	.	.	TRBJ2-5	CASSLGGGTLPETQYF	TGTGCCAGCAGCCTAGGGGGGGGCACCCTCCCAGAGACCCAGTACTTC
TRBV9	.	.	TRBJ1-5	CASSIWDGNQPQHF	TGTGCCAGCAGCATCTGGGACGGCAATCAGCCCCAGCATTTT
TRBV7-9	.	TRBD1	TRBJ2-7	CASSLGAPGQISYEQYF	TGTGCCAGCAGCTTAGGGGCTCCGGGACAGATCTCCTACGAGCAGTACTTC
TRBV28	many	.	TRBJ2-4	CASSLGWGRAGQNIQYF	TGTGCCAGCAGTCTTGGTTGGGGACGCGCGGGCCAAAACATTCAGTACTTC
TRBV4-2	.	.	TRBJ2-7	CASSQTGVGYEQYF	TGTGCCAGCAGCCAAACGGGAGTAGGATACGAGCAGTACTTC
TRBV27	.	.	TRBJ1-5	CASSLSGGSGQPQHF	TGTGCCAGCAGTTTATCTGGGGGATCGGGTCAGCCCCAGCATTTT
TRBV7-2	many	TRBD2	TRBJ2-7	CASSQPGLAYDEQYF	TGTGCCAGCAGCCAACCGGGACTAGCATACGACGAGCAGTACTTC
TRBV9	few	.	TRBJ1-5	CASSKGGAAGNQPQHF	TGTGCCAGCAGCAAGGGTGGGGCAGCGGGCAATCAGCCCCAGCATTTT
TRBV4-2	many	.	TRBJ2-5	CASSHPLAPEETQYF	TGTGCCAGCAGCCATCCGCTAGCGCCAGAGGAGACCCAGTACTTC
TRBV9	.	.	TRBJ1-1	CASSPHRTSNTEAFF	TGTGCCAGCAGCCCTCACAGAACGTCCAACACTGAAGCTTTCTTT
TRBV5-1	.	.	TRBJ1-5	CASSLSLGNQPQHF	TGCGCCAGCAGCTTGTCCCTGGGGAATCAGCCCCAGCATTTT
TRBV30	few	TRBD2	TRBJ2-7	CAWSVSSGRDEQYF	TGTGCCTGGAGTGTCAGTAGCGGGAGGGACGAGCAGTACTTC
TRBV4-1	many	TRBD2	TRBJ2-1	CASSQDDGRGGNNEQFF	TGCGCCAGCAGCCAAGATGATGGTCGCGGGGGTAACAATGAGCAGTTCTTC
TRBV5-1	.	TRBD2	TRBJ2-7	CASSEGLAERVFQYF	TGCGCCAGCAGCGAGGGACTAGCGGAGCGAGTGTTTCAGTACTTC
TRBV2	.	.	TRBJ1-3	CATQNPIVASGNTIYF	TGTGCCACCCAAAACCCCATTGTCGCTTCTGGAAACACCATATATTTT
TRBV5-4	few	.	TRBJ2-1	CASSFGLAEQFF	TGTGCCAGCAGCTTCGGGCTAGCTGAGCAGTTCTTC
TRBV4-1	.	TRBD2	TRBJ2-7	CASSQSGTKYF	TGCGCCAGCAGCCAATCCGGGACTAAGTACTTC
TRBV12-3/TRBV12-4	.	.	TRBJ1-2	CASSLARRDGYTF	TGTGCCAGCAGTTTGGCCAGACGAGATGGCTACACCTTC
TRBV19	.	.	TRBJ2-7	CASSIGPRGAYEQYF	TGTGCCAGTAGTATCGGGCCTCGAGGGGCCTACGAGCAGTACTTC
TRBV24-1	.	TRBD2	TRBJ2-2	CATSARGAGELFF	TGTGCCACCAGTGCCCGGGGGGCCGGGGAGCTGTTTTTT
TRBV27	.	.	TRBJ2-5	CASSLDSSGETQYF	TGTGCCAGCAGTTTAGATAGCAGCGGAGAGACCCAGTACTTC
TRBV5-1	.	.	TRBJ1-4	CASSLAYKANEKLFF	TGCGCCAGCAGCTTGGCCTACAAAGCTAATGAAAAACTGTTTTTT
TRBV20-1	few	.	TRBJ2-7	CSARRRGLSYEQYF	TGCAGTGCTCGAAGGCGGGGTTTGTCCTACGAGCAGTACTTC
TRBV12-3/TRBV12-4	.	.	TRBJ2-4	CASNPPGDLAKNIQYF	TGTGCCAGCAACCCCCCGGGAGACTTAGCCAAAAACATTCAGTACTTC
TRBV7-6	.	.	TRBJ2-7	CASSLEARRTYEQYF	TGTGCCAGCAGCTTAGAAGCAAGAAGGACCTACGAGCAGTACTTC
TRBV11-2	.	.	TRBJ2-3	CASSLGGGTQYF	TGTGCCAGCAGCTTAGGGGGCGGTACGCAGTATTTT
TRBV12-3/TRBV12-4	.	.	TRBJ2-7	CASSLSGHYEQYF	TGTGCCAGCAGTTTGAGCGGACACTACGAGCAGTACTTC
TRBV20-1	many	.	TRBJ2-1	CSAETGRQELANEQFF	TGCAGTGCTGAGACCGGACGGCAAGAACTAGCCAATGAGCAGTTCTTC
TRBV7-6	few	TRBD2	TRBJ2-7	CASSLRSTPSGGDYEQYF	TGTGCCAGCAGCTTACGGTCGACACCTAGCGGGGGGGACTACGAGCAGTACTTC
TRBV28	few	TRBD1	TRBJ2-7	CASSFTGDGYEQYF	TGTGCCAGCAGTTTTACAGGGGACGGATACGAGCAGTACTTC
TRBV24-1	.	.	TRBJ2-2	CATSARTGELFF	TGTGCCACCAGTGCTCGCACCGGGGAGCTGTTTTTT
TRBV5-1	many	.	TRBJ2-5	CASSGQGILETQYF	TGCGCCAGCAGTGGCCAGGGGATTTTGGAGACCCAGTACTTC
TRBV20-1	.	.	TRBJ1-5	CSALPLAGTGNQPQHF	TGCAGTGCGCTCCCCCTAGCAGGGACTGGCAATCAGCCCCAGCATTTT
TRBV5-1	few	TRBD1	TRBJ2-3	CASSSHQTGSADTQYF	TGCGCCAGCAGCTCGCATCAGACAGGGTCGGCAGATACGCAGTATTTT
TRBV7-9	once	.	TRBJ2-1	CASSDTLARDVDEQFF	TGTGCCAGCAGCGATACCCTGGCCCGGGACGTAGATGAGCAGTTCTTC
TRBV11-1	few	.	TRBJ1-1	CASSPSPGGGRDLWTEAFF	TGTGCCAGCAGCCCGAGCCCCGGAGGGGGAAGGGATTTGTGGACTGAAGCTTTCTTT
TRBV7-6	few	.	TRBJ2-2	CASSPRRGTGELFF	TGTGCCAGCAGCCCCCGGCGGGGCACCGGGGAGCTGTTTTTT
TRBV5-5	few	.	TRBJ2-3	CASSRWGEPDTQYF	TGTGCCAGCAGCCGGTGGGGGGAACCAGATACGCAGTATTTT
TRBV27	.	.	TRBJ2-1	CASSSIPAGDEQFF	TGTGCCAGCAGTTCCATCCCGGCAGGCGATGAGCAGTTCTTC
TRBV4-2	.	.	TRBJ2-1	CASRDESYNEQFF	TGTGCCAGCAGGGACGAGTCCTACAATGAGCAGTTCTTC
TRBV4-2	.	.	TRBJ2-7	CASSQDKPYEQYF	TGTGCCAGCAGCCAAGATAAGCCCTACGAGCAGTACTTC
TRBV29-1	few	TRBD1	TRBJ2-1	CSVAPVPGGYDEQFF	TGCAGCGTCGCCCCGGTTCCAGGGGGATACGATGAGCAGTTCTTC
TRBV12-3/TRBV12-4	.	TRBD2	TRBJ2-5	CASSFLVGGSETQYF	TGTGCCAGCAGTTTTCTGGTGGGAGGGTCAGAGACCCAGTACTTC
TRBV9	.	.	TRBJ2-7	CASSVGRRLFSILPSSYEQYF	TGTGCCAGCAGCGTAGGCCGTAGGCTTTTTTCGATTCTGCCTAGCTCCTACGAGCAGTACTTC
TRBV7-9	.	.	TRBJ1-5	CASSVVQGNNQPQHF	TGTGCCAGCTCGGTGGTACAGGGAAATAATCAGCCCCAGCATTTT
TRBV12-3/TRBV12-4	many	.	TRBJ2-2	CASSLGGTTGELFF	TGTGCCAGCAGTTTAGGAGGGACCACCGGGGAGCTGTTTTTT
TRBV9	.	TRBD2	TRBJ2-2	CASSATTLAGDDGELFF	TGTGCCAGCAGCGCGACCACCCTAGCGGGAGATGACGGGGAGCTGTTTTTT
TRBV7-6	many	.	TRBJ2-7	CASSRDESTYEQYF	TGTGCCAGCAGCCGGGACGAATCAACCTACGAGCAGTACTTC
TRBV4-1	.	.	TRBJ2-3	CASSGSSTDTQYF	TGCGCCAGCAGCGGATCTAGCACAGATACGCAGTATTTT
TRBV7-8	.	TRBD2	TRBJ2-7	CDSSSRTSGRFYEQYF	TGTGACAGCAGCTCCAGGACTAGCGGGAGATTTTACGAGCAGTACTTC
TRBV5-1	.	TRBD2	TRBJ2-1	CASSLAPTGLAGAEQFF	TGCGCCAGCAGCTTGGCCCCGACGGGACTAGCGGGAGCTGAGCAGTTCTTC
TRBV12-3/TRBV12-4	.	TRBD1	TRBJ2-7	CASSRQGAYEQYF	TGTGCCAGCAGTAGACAGGGGGCCTACGAGCAGTACTTC
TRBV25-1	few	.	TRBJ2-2	CASSEYIIRNTGELFF	TGTGCCAGCAGTGAATATATAATACGGAACACCGGGGAGCTGTTTTTT